This entry concerns a single T cell receptor (beta chain). The sample carries other DNA sequences with the same CDR3. The data derive from a study of blood T cell repertoires in COVID-19. Original processing notes: Amplification from reference gene primers served as the basis for estimated nucleated cell counts. Sequenced by immunoSEQ multiplex PCR; TCRdb stores in-frame clones only, minus some. The DNA was the basis for D and trimming; V, J and clone size are from that table. The sample carries around 120,000 clones, around three quarters recorded once. The V and J ends lost 0 bases and 7 bases respectively, with 14 bases between them. The CDR3 covers 15 residues. Germline CDR1 reads SGDLS; CDR2 reads YYNGEE.

Material for sequencing was peripheral blood. The chain combines TRBV9 with TRBJ1-5; D is possibly TRBD1 (5 bases). The sequence was collected from a woman in her 70s with acute or convalescent COVID-19. CDR3 sequence (DNA): TGTGCCAGCAGCGTAGGCGGGGGGGAAGGCCAGCCCCAGCATTTT. Amino acids: CASSVGGGEGQPQHF.